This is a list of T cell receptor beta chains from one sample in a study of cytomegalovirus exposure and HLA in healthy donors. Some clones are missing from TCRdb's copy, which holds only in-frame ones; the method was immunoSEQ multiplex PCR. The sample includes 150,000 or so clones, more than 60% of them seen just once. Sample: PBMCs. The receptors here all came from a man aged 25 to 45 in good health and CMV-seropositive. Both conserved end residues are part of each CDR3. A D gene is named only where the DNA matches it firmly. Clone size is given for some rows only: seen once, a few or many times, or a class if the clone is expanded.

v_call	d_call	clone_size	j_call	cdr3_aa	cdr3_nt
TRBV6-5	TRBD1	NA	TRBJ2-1	CASQPRQGRYNEQFF	TGTGCCAGCCAACCTCGACAGGGGCGCTACAATGAGCAGTTCTTC
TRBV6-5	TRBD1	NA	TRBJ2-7	CASSYGQGVYEQYF	TGTGCCAGCAGTTACGGTCAGGGGGTCTACGAGCAGTACTTC
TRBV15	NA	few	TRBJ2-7	CATRGGGSYEQYF	TGTGCCACCCGCGGAGGCGGGTCCTACGAGCAGTACTTC
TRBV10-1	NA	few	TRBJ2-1	CASSAGGHNEQFF	TGCGCCAGCAGTGCCGGGGGTCACAATGAGCAGTTCTTC
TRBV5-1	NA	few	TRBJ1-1	CASGVETGYTEAFF	TGCGCCAGCGGAGTGGAGACGGGATACACTGAAGCTTTCTTT
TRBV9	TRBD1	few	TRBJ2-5	CASTRDRGHQETQYF	TGTGCCAGCACCAGGGACAGGGGGCACCAAGAGACCCAGTACTTC
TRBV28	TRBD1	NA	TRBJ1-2	CASSAPGGTGSYGYTF	TGTGCCAGCAGTGCGCCGGGCGGGACAGGGTCGTATGGCTACACCTTC
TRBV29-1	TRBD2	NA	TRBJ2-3	CSVDSLAGSPSTDTQYF	TGCAGCGTTGACAGTCTAGCGGGATCCCCTAGCACAGATACGCAGTATTTT
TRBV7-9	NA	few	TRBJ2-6	CASSSQGTGANVLTF	TGTGCCAGCAGCTCACAGGGTACTGGGGCCAACGTCCTGACTTTC
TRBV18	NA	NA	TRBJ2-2	CASSPEGTTGELFF	TGTGCCAGCTCACCAGAGGGAACCACCGGGGAGCTGTTTTTT
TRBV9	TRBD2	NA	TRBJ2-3	CASSAMTSGTFTDTQYF	TGTGCCAGCAGCGCGATGACTAGCGGGACATTCACAGATACGCAGTATTTT
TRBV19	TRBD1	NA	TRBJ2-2	CASIGTGITGELFF	TGTGCCAGTATAGGGACAGGAATCACCGGGGAGCTGTTTTTT
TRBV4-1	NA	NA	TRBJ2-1	CASNEASGVFREQFF	TGCGCCAGCAACGAGGCGTCGGGGGTCTTCCGTGAGCAGTTCTTC
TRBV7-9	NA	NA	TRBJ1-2	CASSLEAGNYGYTF	TGTGCCAGCAGCTTAGAGGCAGGGAACTATGGCTACACCTTC
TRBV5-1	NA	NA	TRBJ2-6	CASRLRPDTTPGANVLTF	TGCGCCAGCAGACTTCGACCGGACACAACCCCTGGGGCCAACGTCCTGACTTTC
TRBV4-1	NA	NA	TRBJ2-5	CASSQEWRAQETQYF	TGCGCCAGCAGCCAAGAATGGAGGGCCCAAGAGACCCAGTACTTC
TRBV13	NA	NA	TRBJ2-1	CASSSRGGFYNEQFF	TGTGCCAGCAGCTCTCGTGGGGGGTTCTACAATGAGCAGTTCTTC
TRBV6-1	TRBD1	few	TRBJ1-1	CASSRTGGNTEAFF	TGTGCCAGCAGTCGGACAGGAGGGAACACTGAAGCTTTCTTT
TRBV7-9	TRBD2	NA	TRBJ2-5	CASSLGLAGQETQYF	TGTGCCAGCAGCTTGGGACTAGCGGGACAAGAGACCCAGTACTTC
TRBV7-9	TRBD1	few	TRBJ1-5	CATTEDRDVQPQHF	TGTGCCACCACAGAGGACAGGGACGTTCAGCCCCAGCATTTT